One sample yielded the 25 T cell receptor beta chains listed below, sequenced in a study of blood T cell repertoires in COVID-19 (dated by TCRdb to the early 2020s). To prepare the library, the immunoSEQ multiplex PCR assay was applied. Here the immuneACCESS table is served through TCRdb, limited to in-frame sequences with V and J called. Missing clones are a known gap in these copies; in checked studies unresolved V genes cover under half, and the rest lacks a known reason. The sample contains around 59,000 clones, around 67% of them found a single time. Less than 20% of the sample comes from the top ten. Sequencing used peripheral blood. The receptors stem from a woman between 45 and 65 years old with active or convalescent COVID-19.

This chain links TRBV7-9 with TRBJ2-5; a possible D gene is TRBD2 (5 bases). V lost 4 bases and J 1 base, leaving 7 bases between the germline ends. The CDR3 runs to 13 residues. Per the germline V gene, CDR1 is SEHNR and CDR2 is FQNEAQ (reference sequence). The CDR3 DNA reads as TGTGCCAGCAGCTACGGGGTCCAAGAGACCCAGTACTTC. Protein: CASSYGVQETQYF.

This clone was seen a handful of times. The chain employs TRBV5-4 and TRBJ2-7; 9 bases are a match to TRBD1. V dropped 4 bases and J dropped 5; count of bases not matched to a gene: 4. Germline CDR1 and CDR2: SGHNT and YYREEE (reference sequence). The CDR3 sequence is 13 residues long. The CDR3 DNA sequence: TGTGCCAGCAGCACACAGGGGGCAGACGAGCAGTACTTC. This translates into CASSTQGADEQYF.

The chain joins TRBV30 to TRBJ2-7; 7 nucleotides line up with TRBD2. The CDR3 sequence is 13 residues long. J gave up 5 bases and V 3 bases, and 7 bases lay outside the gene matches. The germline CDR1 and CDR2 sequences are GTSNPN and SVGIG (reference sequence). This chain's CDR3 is CAWSGGGPHEQYF. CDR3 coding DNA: TGTGCCTGGAGCGGCGGGGGTCCCCACGAGCAGTACTTC. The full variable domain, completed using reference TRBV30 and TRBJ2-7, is SQTIHQWPATLVQPVGSPLSLECTVEGTSNPNLYWYRQAAGRGLQLLFYSVGIGQISSEVPQNLSASRPQDRQFILSSKKLLLSDSGFYLCAWSGGGPHEQYFGPGTRLTVT.

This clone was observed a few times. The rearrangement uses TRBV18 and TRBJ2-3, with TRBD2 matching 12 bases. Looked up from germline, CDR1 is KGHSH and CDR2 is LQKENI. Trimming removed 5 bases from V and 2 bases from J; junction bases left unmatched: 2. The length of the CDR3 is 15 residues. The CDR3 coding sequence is TGTGCCAGCTCAAGGACTAGCGGGAACACAGATACGCAGTATTTT. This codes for CASSRTSGNTDTQYF.

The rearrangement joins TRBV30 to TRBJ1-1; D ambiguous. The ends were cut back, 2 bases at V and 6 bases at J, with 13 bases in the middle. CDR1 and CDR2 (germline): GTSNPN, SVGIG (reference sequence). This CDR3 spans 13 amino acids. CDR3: CAWSILRSSEAFF. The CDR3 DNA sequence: TGTGCCTGGAGTATACTACGGAGCTCTGAAGCTTTCTTT.

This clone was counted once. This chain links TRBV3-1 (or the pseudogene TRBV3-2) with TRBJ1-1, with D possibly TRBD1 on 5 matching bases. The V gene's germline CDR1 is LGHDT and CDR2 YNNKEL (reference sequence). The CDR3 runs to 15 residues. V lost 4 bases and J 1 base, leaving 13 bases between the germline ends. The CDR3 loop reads CASSPESGANTEAFF. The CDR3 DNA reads TGTGCCAGCAGCCCTGAATCTGGGGCGAACACTGAAGCTTTCTTT.

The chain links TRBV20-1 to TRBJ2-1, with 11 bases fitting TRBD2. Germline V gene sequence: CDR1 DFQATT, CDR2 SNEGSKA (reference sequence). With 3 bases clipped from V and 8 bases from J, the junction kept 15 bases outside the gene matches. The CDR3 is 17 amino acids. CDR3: CSASLAELAGGRDEQFF. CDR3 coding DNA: TGCAGTGCTAGTCTGGCTGAGCTAGCGGGAGGACGGGATGAGCAGTTCTTC.

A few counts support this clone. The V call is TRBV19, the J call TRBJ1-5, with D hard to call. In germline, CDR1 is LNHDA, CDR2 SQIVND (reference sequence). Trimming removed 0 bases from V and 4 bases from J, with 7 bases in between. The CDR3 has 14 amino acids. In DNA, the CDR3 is TGTGCCAGTAGTATAGATGAGGGTAATCAGCCCCAGCATTTT. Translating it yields CASSIDEGNQPQHF.

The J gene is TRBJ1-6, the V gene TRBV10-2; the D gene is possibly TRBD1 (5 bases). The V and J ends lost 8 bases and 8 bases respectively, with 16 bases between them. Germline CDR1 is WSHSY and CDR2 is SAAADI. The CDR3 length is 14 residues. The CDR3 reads CASRRGTGDSPLHF. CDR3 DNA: TGCGCCAGCCGCCGCGGGACTGGAGATTCACCCCTCCACTTT.

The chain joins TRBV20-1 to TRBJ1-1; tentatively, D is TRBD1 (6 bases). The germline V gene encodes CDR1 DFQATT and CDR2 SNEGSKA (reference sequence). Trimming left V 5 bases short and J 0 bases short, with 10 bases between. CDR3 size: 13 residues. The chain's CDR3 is CSARDRMNTEAFF. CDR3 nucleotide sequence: TGCAGTGCTCGTGACAGGATGAACACTGAAGCTTTCTTT.

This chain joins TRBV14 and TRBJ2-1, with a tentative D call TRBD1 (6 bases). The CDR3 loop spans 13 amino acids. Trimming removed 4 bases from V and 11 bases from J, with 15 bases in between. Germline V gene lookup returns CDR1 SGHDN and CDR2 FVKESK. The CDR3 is CASSPVMTGQQFF. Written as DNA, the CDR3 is TGTGCCAGCAGCCCAGTCATGACAGGTCAGCAGTTCTTC.

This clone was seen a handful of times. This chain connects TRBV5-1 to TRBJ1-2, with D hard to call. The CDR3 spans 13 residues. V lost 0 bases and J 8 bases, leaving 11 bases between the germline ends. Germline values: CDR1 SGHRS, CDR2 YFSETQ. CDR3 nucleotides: TGCGCCAGCAGCTTGGGGGAGCTGATGGGCTACACCTTC. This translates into CASSLGELMGYTF. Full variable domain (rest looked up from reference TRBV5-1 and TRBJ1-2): KAGVTQTPRYLIKTRGQQVTLSCSPISGHRSVSWYQQTPGQGLQFLFEYFSETQRNKGNFPGRFSGRQFSNSRSEMNVSTLELGDSALYLCASSLGELMGYTFGSGTRLTVV.

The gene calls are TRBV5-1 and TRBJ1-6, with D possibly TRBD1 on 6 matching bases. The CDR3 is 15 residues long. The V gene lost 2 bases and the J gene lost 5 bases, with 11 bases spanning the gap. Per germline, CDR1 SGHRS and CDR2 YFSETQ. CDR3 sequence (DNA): TGCGCCAGCAGCTTTCAGGGGAGCGATAATTCACCCCTCCACTTT. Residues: CASSFQGSDNSPLHF.

The CDR3 reads CASSLGTRSGYTF. The CDR3 DNA reads as TGTGCCAGCAGCTTAGGGACAAGGAGTGGCTACACCTTC. V usage is TRBV5-4 and J usage is TRBJ1-2, with D perhaps matching TRBD1 (6 bases). Germline V CDR1 and CDR2: SGHNT, YYREEE (reference sequence). CDR3 length equals 13 residues. Trimming shortened V by 2 bases and J by 7 bases, and 12 bases separated the two germline ends.

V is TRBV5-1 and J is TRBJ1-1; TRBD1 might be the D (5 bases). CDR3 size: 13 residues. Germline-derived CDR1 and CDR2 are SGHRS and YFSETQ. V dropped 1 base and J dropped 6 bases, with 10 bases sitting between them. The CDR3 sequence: CASSLTGGAEAFF. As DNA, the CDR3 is TGCGCCAGCAGCTTGACAGGCGGGGCTGAAGCTTTCTTT.

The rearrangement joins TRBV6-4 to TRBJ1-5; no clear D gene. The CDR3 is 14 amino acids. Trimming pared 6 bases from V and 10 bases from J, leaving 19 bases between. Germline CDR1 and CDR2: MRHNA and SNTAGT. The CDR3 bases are TGTGCCAGCAGCCAAGATCCCGGTGTCCGACCCCAGCATTTT. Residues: CASSQDPGVRPQHF.

The CDR3 protein is CASSDRGYGYTF. The CDR3 nucleotides are TGTGCCAGCAGTGACAGGGGGTATGGCTACACCTTC. V usage is TRBV6-4 and J usage is TRBJ1-2; tentative D call: TRBD1 (6 bases). The ends were cut back, 2 bases at V and 5 bases at J, with 6 bases in the middle. Germline-derived CDR1 and CDR2 are MRHNA and SNTAGT. This CDR3 has 12 amino acids.

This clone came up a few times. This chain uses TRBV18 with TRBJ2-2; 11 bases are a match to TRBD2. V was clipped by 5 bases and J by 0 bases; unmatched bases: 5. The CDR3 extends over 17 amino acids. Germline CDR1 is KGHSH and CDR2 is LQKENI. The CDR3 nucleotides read TGTGCCAGCTCATCGCGGACTAGCGGGTCGAACACCGGGGAGCTGTTTTTT. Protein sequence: CASSSRTSGSNTGELFF.

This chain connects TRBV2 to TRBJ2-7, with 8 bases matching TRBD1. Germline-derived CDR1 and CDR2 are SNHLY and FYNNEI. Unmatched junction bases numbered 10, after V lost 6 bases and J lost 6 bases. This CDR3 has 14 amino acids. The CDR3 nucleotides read TGTGCCAGCAGACGACAGGGGTGGGGAGGCGAGCAGTACTTC. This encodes CASRRQGWGGEQYF.

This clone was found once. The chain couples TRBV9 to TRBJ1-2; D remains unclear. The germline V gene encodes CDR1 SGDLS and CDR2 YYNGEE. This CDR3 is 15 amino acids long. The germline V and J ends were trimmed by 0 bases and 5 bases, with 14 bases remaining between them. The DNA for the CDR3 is TGTGCCAGCAGCGTAGCCCCGGGAGAAGGATATGGCTACACCTTC. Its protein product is CASSVAPGEGYGYTF.

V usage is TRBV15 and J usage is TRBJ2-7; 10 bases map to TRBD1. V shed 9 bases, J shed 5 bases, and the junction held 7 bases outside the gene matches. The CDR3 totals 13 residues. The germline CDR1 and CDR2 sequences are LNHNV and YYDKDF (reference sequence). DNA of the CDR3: TGTGCCACTGGGACAGGGGAGTACAACGAGCAGTACTTC. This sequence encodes CATGTGEYNEQYF.

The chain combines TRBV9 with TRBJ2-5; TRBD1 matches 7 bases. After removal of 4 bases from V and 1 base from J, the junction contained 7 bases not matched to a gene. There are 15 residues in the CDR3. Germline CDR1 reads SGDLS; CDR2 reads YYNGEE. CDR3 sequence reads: CASSKQGNPQETQYF. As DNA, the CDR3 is TGTGCCAGCAGCAAACAGGGGAATCCCCAAGAGACCCAGTACTTC.

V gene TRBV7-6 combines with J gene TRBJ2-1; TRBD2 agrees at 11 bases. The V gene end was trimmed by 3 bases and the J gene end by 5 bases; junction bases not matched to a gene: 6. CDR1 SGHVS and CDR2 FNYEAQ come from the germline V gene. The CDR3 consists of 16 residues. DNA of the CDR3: TGTGCCAGCAGCTTGGGACTAGCGGTTAACCACAATGAGCAGTTCTTC. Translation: CASSLGLAVNHNEQFF.

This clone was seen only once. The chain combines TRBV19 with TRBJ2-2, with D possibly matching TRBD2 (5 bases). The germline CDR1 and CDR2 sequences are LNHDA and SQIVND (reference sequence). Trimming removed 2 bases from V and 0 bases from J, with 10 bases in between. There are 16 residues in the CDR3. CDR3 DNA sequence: TGTGCCAGTAGTATACTAGCTGCTACGAACACCGGGGAGCTGTTTTTT. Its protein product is CASSILAATNTGELFF.

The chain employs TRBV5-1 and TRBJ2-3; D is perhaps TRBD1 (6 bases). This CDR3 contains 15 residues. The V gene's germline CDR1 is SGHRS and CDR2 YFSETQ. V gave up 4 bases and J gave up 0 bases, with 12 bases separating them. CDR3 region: CASSPGTTSTDTQYF. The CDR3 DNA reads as TGCGCCAGCAGCCCGGGGACAACTAGCACAGATACGCAGTATTTT.